This TCR beta chain derives from a study of blood T cell repertoires in COVID-19. The CDR3 loop spans 14 amino acids. In germline, CDR1 is SGHRS, CDR2 YFSETQ. V was pared by 4 bases and J by 5 bases, with 15 bases between. Sequencing used immunoSEQ multiplex PCR; TCRdb keeps in-frame clones, though not all of them. The sample has approximately 81,000 clones; approximately 90% are singletons. This chain uses TRBV5-1 with TRBJ1-2, with TRBD1 as a possible D gene (5 bases). The TCR sequence derives from a woman aged 50 to 65 with acute COVID-19. Sequences were obtained from PBMCs or T cells enriched from blood (not recorded which). CDR3 nucleotides: TGCGCCAGCAGCCACGTGCAGGGTGATTATGGCTACACCTTC. Translated, it gives CASSHVQGDYGYTF.